This paragraph covers one T cell receptor (beta chain) sequence. This CDR3 comprises 15 residues. Germline V CDR1 and CDR2: SNHLY, FYNNEI. Generation of TCR beta cDNA was performed by 5'RACE template switching incorporating UMIs. TCRdb re-called the 5' RACE reads, yielding one record per CDR3 amino acid sequence without DNA. This listing includes some 500,000 distinct CDR3 sequences. The data are from a study of T cells expressing NK-cell markers. Study in general: Within the sequenced cohort of eight donors, seven exhibited HCMV seropositivity and one was seronegative.

Sample: blood T cells: a sorted CD56 or NKG2C T cell subset, CD4+ or CD8+ T cells, or bulk PBMC T cells (not recorded which). The chain couples TRBV2 to TRBJ2-3; TCRdb's D gene call, TRBD2, goes unchecked for lack of DNA. This TCR was sampled from a woman between 45 and 65 years old in good health. The CDR3 loop is CASTIIDSPGDTQYF.